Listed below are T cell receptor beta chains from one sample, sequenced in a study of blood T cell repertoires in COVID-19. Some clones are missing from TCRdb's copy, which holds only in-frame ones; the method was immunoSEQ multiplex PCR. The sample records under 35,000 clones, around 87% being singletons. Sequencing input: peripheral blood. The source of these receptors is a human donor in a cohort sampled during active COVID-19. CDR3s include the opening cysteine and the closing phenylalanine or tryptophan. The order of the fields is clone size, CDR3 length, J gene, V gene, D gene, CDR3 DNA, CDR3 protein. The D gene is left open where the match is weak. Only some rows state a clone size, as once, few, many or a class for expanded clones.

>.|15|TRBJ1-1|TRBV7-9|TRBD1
TGTGCCAGCAGCTTAAGGGGACAGGTGAACACTGAAGCTTTCTTT
CASSLRGQVNTEAFF
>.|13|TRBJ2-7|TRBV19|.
TGTGCCAGTAGTCCCCCTCAGGTCTACGAGCAGTACTTC
CASSPPQVYEQYF
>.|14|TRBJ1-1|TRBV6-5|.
TGTGCCAGCACCAAGGAGTACATGAACACTGAAGCTTTCTTT
CASTKEYMNTEAFF
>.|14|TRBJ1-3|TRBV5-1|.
TGCGCCAGCAGCTTACAGGTTTCTGGAAACACCATATATTTT
CASSLQVSGNTIYF
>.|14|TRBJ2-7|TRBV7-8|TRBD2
TGTGCCAGCAGCCCTAGCGGGGGGATCCACGAGCAGTACTTC
CASSPSGGIHEQYF
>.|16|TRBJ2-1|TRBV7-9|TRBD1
TGTGCCAGCAGGCGAGGTGCAGGGGGCAGGCTCAATGAGCAGTTCTTC
CASRRGAGGRLNEQFF
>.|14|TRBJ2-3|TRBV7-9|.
TGTGCCAGCGGCAGACAGGCCCACACAGATACGCAGTATTTT
CASGRQAHTDTQYF
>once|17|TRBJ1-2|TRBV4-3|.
TGCGCCAGCAGCCAAGATAACAGGGACGGCCGCATCTATGGCTACACCTTC
CASSQDNRDGRIYGYTF
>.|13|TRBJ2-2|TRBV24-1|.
TGTGCCACCCGTGAGCAGGTGACCGGGGAGCTGTTTTTT
CATREQVTGELFF
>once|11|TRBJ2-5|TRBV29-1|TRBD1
TGCAGCGACCGACAGGGGAAGACCCAGTACTTC
CSDRQGKTQYF
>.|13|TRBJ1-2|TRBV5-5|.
TGTGCCAGCAGCTTTCAGGGGAACTATGGCTACACCTTC
CASSFQGNYGYTF
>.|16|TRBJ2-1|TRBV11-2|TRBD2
TGTGCCAGCAGCTTTCCGGGACTAGCGGGGTTGTATGAGCAGTTCTTC
CASSFPGLAGLYEQFF
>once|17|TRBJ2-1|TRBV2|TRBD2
TGTGCCAGCAGTGGTGAGGGCCAGCGGGGGGGCTCGCATGAGCAGTTCTTC
CASSGEGQRGGSHEQFF
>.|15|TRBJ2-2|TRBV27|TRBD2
TGTGCCAGCAGCCGTAGCGGGGGGAGCTACGGGGAGCTGTTTTTT
CASSRSGGSYGELFF
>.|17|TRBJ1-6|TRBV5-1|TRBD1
TGCGCCAGCAGCTCCCAAACCGGGACAGGGGTGTACTCACCCCTCCACTTT
CASSSQTGTGVYSPLHF
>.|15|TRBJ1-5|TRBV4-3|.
TGCGCCAGCAGCCGTACGCTGGACAGCCGATGGCCCCAGCATTTT
CASSRTLDSRWPQHF
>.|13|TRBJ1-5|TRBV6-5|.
TGTGCCAGCGCCAGGGTTAGGGATCAGCCCCAGCATTTT
CASARVRDQPQHF
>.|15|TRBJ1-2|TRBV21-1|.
TGTGCCAGCAGCAAAGTCAGGGGCCTAAACTATGGCTACACCTTC
CASSKVRGLNYGYTF
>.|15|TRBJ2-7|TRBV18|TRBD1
TGTGCCAGCTCACCAAGACAGGGGTTCGGTTACGAGCAGTACTTC
CASSPRQGFGYEQYF
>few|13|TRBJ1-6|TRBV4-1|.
TGCGCCAGCAGCCAAGACCCGAGAACGCCCCTCCACTTT
CASSQDPRTPLHF
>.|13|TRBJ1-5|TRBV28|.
TGTGCCACCCTGGGGGGTGGCAATCAGCCCCAGCATTTT
CATLGGGNQPQHF
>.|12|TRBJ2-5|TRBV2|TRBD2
TGTGCCAGGCAAGGGGAGGGAGAGACCCAGTACTTC
CARQGEGETQYF
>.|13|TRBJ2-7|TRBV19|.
TGTGCCAGTAGTTTAGGAGATTCCTACGAGCAGTACTTC
CASSLGDSYEQYF
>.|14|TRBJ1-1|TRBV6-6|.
TGTGCCAGCAGAAAACGGACAGACGGCACTGAAGCTTTCTTT
CASRKRTDGTEAFF
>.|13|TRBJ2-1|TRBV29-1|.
TGCAGCGTTGAAGATCCTCAGGGGTATGAGCAGTTCTTC
CSVEDPQGYEQFF
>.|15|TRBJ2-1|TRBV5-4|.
TGTGCCAGCAGCTTGGCCAGTGTTCGTGGCAATGAGCAGTTCTTC
CASSLASVRGNEQFF
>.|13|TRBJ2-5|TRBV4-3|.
TGCGCCAGCAGCCAAGATGGTTCGGGGGACCAGTACTTC
CASSQDGSGDQYF
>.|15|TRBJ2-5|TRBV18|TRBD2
TGTGCCAGCTCACCATCCGCTAGCGGGCAAGAGACCCAGTACTTC
CASSPSASGQETQYF
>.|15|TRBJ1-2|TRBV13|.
TGTGCCAGCAGCTTAGGACAGGTAGCTAACTATGGCTACACCTTC
CASSLGQVANYGYTF
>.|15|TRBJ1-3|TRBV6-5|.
TGTGCCAGCAGTCTACAGGGTGTCTATGGAAACACCATATATTTT
CASSLQGVYGNTIYF
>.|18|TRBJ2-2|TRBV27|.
TGTGCCAGCAGTTTGTGGGCGGGGGCAGGGGGCGCCCCCGGGGAGCTGTTTTTT
CASSLWAGAGGAPGELFF
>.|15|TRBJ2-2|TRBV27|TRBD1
TGTGCCAGCAGGCGGAGGACAGGGGGCACCGGGGAGCTGTTTTTT
CASRRRTGGTGELFF
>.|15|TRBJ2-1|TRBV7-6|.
TGTGCCAGCAGTCCTCCCGGGGGAACCTACAATGAGCAGTTCTTC
CASSPPGGTYNEQFF
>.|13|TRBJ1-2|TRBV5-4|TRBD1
TGTGCCAGCAGCTCCGGACAGGGCGTGAGCTACACCTTC
CASSSGQGVSYTF
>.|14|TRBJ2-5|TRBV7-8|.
TGTGCCAGCAGCTTAACGGCTAGCCGGGAGACCCAGTACTTC
CASSLTASRETQYF
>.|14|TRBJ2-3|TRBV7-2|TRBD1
TGTGCCAGCAGCTGGAGCCAGGACAGGGGTACGCAGTATTTT
CASSWSQDRGTQYF
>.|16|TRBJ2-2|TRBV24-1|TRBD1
TGTGCCACCAGTCCAGGGGGCGCGGGGACCACCGGGGAGCTGTTTTTT
CATSPGGAGTTGELFF
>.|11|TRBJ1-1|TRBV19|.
TGTGCCAGCTATAGCGGTGTCGGAGCTTTCTTT
CASYSGVGAFF
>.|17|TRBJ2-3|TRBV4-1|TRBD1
TGCGCCAGCAGCCAAGATCGTAAAACTCAGGGGGCAGATACGCAGTATTTT
CASSQDRKTQGADTQYF
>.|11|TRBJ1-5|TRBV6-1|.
TGTGCCAGCAGTGAAGCCGGGTTCCAGCATTTT
CASSEAGFQHF